This record looks at one T cell receptor beta chain sequence and its context. Antigen: not known. The sample comes from a study of cytotoxic CD8 clonotypes in ibrutinib-treated CLL. Measured with immunoSEQ multiplex PCR; TCRdb has only the in-frame clones, and not every one. This table has about 27,000 clones, 85% appearing once. The study's findings and limits: Public clonotypes showed up rarely, and on treatment they shrank or held steady.

V lost 2 bases to trimming and J lost 3 bases, with 13 bases between them. CDR1 is SGHDT, CDR2 YYEEEE, per germline. The length of the CDR3 is 15 residues. The source of this sequence is a human donor with chronic lymphocytic leukemia. The chain uses TRBV5-6 and TRBJ2-3; maybe TRBD2 (5 bases). The source material was PBMCs, sampled after 24 months of ibrutinib treatment. The DNA for the CDR3 is TGTGCCAGCAGCTTAGGGAGACCCGTGACAGATACGCAGTATTTT. Translation gives CASSLGRPVTDTQYF.